This T cell receptor (beta chain) appears in the sequencing data of a study of blood T cell repertoires in COVID-19. V dropped 1 base and J dropped 4; count of bases not matched to a gene: 5. The CDR3 contains 16 residues. CDR1 is SGDLS and CDR2 is YYNGEE in the germline V gene. TCRdb's copy holds only in-frame clones and misses some; the assay was immunoSEQ multiplex PCR. Altogether around 140,000 clones are present, 87% being singletons, with the ten largest covering around 38%. The receptor's source is a man aged 45-60 years who had recovered from COVID-19. Sequenced material: peripheral blood. J is TRBJ2-3 and V is TRBV9; 11 bases line up with TRBD2. CDR3 sequence: CASSVHSGGVADTQYF. CDR3 DNA sequence: TGTGCCAGCAGCGTACATAGCGGGGGGGTTGCAGATACGCAGTATTTT.